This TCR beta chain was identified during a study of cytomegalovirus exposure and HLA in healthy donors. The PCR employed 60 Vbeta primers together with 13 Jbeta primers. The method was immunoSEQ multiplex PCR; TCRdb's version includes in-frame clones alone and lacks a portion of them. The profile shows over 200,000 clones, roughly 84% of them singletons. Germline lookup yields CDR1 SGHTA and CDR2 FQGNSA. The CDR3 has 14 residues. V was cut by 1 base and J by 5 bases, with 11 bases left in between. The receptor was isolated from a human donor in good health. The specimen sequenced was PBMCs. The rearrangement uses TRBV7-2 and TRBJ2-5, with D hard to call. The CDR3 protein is CASSLDNGWETQYF. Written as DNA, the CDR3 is TGTGCCAGCAGCTTAGATAACGGGTGGGAGACCCAGTACTTC.